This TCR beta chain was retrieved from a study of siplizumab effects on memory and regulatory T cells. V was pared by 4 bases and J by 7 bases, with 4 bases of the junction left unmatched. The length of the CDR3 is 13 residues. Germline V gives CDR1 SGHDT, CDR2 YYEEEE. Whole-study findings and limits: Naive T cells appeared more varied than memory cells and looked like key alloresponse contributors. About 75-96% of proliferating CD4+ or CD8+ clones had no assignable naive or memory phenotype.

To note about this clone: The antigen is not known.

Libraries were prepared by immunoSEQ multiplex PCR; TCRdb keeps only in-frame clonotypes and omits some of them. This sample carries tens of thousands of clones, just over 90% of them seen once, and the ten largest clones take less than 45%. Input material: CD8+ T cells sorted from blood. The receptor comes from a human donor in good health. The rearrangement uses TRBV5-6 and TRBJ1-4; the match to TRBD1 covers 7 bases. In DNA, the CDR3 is TGTGCCAGCAGCCTAGGGGGCGGTGAAAAACTGTTTTTT. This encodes CASSLGGGEKLFF.